This entry describes one TCR beta chain. The entry originates in a study of blood T cell repertoires in COVID-19. Original processing methods: Estimated nucleated cell counts came from reference gene primer amplification. The data were produced by immunoSEQ multiplex PCR, yet TCRdb's version contains in-frame clones alone and is incomplete. V, J and clone size derive from that table, while D and trimming were established from the DNA sequence. This sample has about 43,000 clones, with approximately 90% found just once. The CDR3 is 16 residues long. Germline V lookup: CDR1 ENHRY, CDR2 SYGVKD. V lost 6 bases, J lost 6 bases, and 15 bases stayed unmatched.

Material for sequencing was peripheral blood. V usage is TRBV10-3 and J usage is TRBJ1-2; 8 nucleotides agree with TRBD1. The sequence came from a man aged 35-49 years with COVID-19, enrolled during active disease. CDR3: CAISLMESGGADGYTF. The CDR3 nucleotides read TGTGCCATCAGCCTGATGGAATCAGGGGGCGCAGATGGCTACACCTTC.